Shown below are 22 T cell receptor beta chains from a single sample sequenced in a study of beta chain features in type 1 diabetes. General study points: Among all four CD4+ subsets, Type 1 diabetes patients had TCRB CDR3s that were moderately but significantly shorter.

These TCRs are of unknown antigen specificity. Since all of the isolated RNA was reverse transcribed, expressed TCRB transcripts were what got sequenced. Sequencing used immunoSEQ multiplex PCR; TCRdb keeps in-frame clones, though not all of them. The sample lists some 280,000 clones; over 11% were seen once. Specimen: naive CD4+ T cells from blood. The receptors come from a man aged 30 to 45 with type 1 diabetes.

This clone showed up just a few times. The rearrangement links TRBV29-1 to TRBJ2-1, with TRBD2 as a possible D gene (6 bases). Germline loops: CDR1 SQVTM, CDR2 ANQGSEA. V lost 7 bases and J lost 5, with 15 bases in between. The CDR3 has 13 residues. The CDR3 here is CSESGLMHNEQFF. As DNA, the CDR3 is TGCAGCGAAAGCGGGTTGATGCACAATGAGCAGTTCTTC.

The CDR3 reads CASNRDRTLNTEAFF. In nucleotides, the CDR3 is TGTGCCAGTAACCGGGACAGGACTCTGAACACTGAAGCTTTCTTT. The V and J genes are TRBV19 and TRBJ1-1; 8 nucleotides agree with TRBD1. The CDR3 is 15 amino acids. V lost 7 bases to trimming and J lost 0 bases; unmatched junction nucleotides: 7. Germline loops: CDR1 LNHDA, CDR2 SQIVND (reference sequence).

V usage is TRBV28 and J usage is TRBJ1-1, with TRBD1 as a possible D gene (5 bases). The CDR3 has 12 amino acids. The germline CDR1 and CDR2 sequences are MDHEN and SYDVKM. V gave up 4 bases and J gave up 7 bases, with 10 bases separating them. The CDR3 reads CASSSRVDEAFF. The CDR3 DNA sequence: TGTGCCAGCAGTTCCAGGGTTGATGAAGCTTTCTTT.

The J gene is TRBJ2-7, the V gene TRBV6-4; D gene unclear. The CDR3 is 11 amino acids. The V and J ends lost 7 bases and 5 bases respectively, with 9 bases between them. Germline lookup yields CDR1 MRHNA and CDR2 SNTAGT. This CDR3 reads CASNLENEQYF. The CDR3 coding sequence is TGTGCCAGCAATCTGGAGAACGAGCAGTACTTC.

The chain is built from TRBV7-2 and TRBJ1-1; perhaps TRBD1 as D (5 bases). V lost 2 bases to trimming and J lost 5 bases, with 9 bases between them. This CDR3 comprises 13 residues. The germline gives CDR1 SGHTA, CDR2 FQGNSA. In DNA form, the CDR3 reads TGTGCCAGCAGCTTAAGGGGATTAACTGAAGCTTTCTTT. Encoded protein: CASSLRGLTEAFF.

This rearrangement joins TRBV19 to TRBJ2-7, with D tentatively TRBD1 (5 bases). This CDR3 region has 16 residues. Germline V gene data show CDR1 as LNHDA and CDR2 as SQIVND (reference sequence). V was shortened by 8 bases and J by 2 bases, with 22 bases between the two germline ends. The DNA for the CDR3 is TGTGCCAGTGCCCTCAGGAGAGAAGGGGTAGCCTACGAGCAGTACTTC. This codes for CASALRREGVAYEQYF.

This clone showed up just a few times. The gene calls are TRBV7-3 and TRBJ2-3, with a weak D call TRBD1 (6 bases). This CDR3 spans 16 amino acids. CDR1 and CDR2 (germline): SGHTA, FQGTGA. V lost 0 bases, J lost 1 base, and 11 bases lay in between. CDR3 residues: CASSLTFGGGTDTQYF. CDR3 nucleotides: TGTGCCAGCAGCTTAACGTTTGGGGGCGGCACAGATACGCAGTATTTT.

This chain joins TRBV27 and TRBJ1-4; 7 bases align to TRBD1. CDR3 length: 15 amino acids. V lost 5 bases to trimming and J lost 8 bases; unmatched junction nucleotides: 11. CDR1 MNHEY and CDR2 SMNVEV come from the germline V gene (reference sequence). This chain's CDR3 is CASSVRGQVYEKLFF. The CDR3 DNA reads TGTGCCAGCAGTGTAAGAGGACAGGTCTACGAAAAACTGTTTTTT.

This clone was seen only a few times. This chain links TRBV19 with TRBJ2-3; possible D gene TRBD2, 5 bases. Germline-derived CDR1 and CDR2 are LNHDA and SQIVND (reference sequence). Trimming shortened V by 5 bases and J by 8 bases, and 8 bases separated the two germline ends. The CDR3 is 11 residues long. The CDR3 DNA follows: TGTGCCAGTAGTGTCCGGGGTACGCAGTATTTT. The encoded protein is CASSVRGTQYF.

The chain recombines TRBV10-3 with TRBJ1-1, with 8 bases aligning to TRBD1. The CDR3 sequence is 15 residues long. V dropped 11 bases and J dropped 5; count of bases not matched to a gene: 16. Germline CDR1 is ENHRY and CDR2 is SYGVKD. The CDR3 nucleotides read TGTGCCTCAGTACCGAGACAGGGGACGGGGACTGAAGCTTTCTTT. Translation gives CASVPRQGTGTEAFF.

A few counts support this clone. V gene TRBV25-1 combines with J gene TRBJ2-1; D is perhaps TRBD1 (5 bases). Germline V lookup: CDR1 MGHDK, CDR2 SYGVNS. V lost 3 bases and J 3 bases, leaving 9 bases between the germline ends. The CDR3 contains 14 residues. The chain's CDR3 is CASSDQGIYNEQFF. CDR3 in DNA: TGTGCCAGCAGTGATCAGGGAATCTACAATGAGCAGTTCTTC.

The chain links TRBV7-9 to TRBJ2-5; 8 bases align to TRBD2. The CDR3 consists of 14 residues. CDR1 is SEHNR and CDR2 is FQNEAQ in the germline V gene (reference sequence). With V trimmed by 2 bases and J by 5 bases, 4 bases remained unmatched. CDR3 protein: CASSLTGGGETQYF. In DNA form, the CDR3 reads TGTGCCAGCAGCTTAACGGGAGGGGGGGAGACCCAGTACTTC.

This clone was picked up one time. The chain combines TRBV28 with TRBJ2-7; 7 positions match TRBD1. The CDR3 consists of 14 residues. V trimming: 6 bases; J trimming: 4 bases; junction bases outside the gene matches: 9. The germline gives CDR1 MDHEN, CDR2 SYDVKM. The CDR3 loop reads CASRQLGQEYEQYF. The DNA of the CDR3 is TGTGCCAGCAGACAACTCGGACAGGAGTACGAGCAGTACTTC.

This clone was observed a few times. The V call is TRBV7-8, the J call TRBJ2-1; D gene ambiguous. V shed 2 bases and J shed 3 bases, with 17 bases lying between them. The CDR3 sequence is 17 residues long. Germline CDR1 and CDR2: SGHVS and FQNEAQ. In DNA form, the CDR3 reads TGTGCCAGCAGCTTACCGCGTTCTCAGGATTACTACAATGAGCAGTTCTTC. Translated: CASSLPRSQDYYNEQFF.

With respect to this clone: The junction departs from germline at one end; a sequencing error may be responsible. The chain recombines TRBV7-8 with TRBJ1-2; D perhaps matches TRBD1 (5 bases). This CDR3 region has 11 residues. Germline V gene lookup returns CDR1 SGHVS and CDR2 FQNEAQ. The CDR3 nucleotides read TGTGCCAGCAGTCCTGCCCCAGGGATCGCCTTC. Translating gives CASSPAPGIAF.

This clone has just a few counts. The chain uses TRBV9 and TRBJ2-6, with a possible D match to TRBD1 (5 bases). The CDR3 is 15 amino acids. The germline V gene encodes CDR1 SGDLS and CDR2 YYNGEE. Trimming left V 2 bases short and J 4 bases short, with 10 bases between. CDR3 protein: CASSVRATGANVLTF. The CDR3 coding sequence is TGTGCCAGCAGCGTCAGGGCGACCGGGGCCAACGTCCTGACTTTC. Drawing the rest from reference TRBV9 and TRBJ2-6, the complete variable domain is DSGVTQTPKHLITATGQRVTLRCSPRSGDLSVYWYQQSLDQGLQFLIQYYNGEERAKGNILERFSAQQFPDLHSELNLSSLELGDSALYFCASSVRATGANVLTFGAGSRLTVL.

This clone was detected only a few times. The V gene is TRBV4-1, the J gene TRBJ1-2; D ambiguous. Trimming took off 0 bases at V and 6 bases at J, with 14 bases between the two ends. This CDR3 has 15 amino acids. Per the germline V gene, CDR1 is MGHRA and CDR2 is YSYEKL. This CDR3 is CASSQDSVRGDGYTF. CDR3 DNA: TGCGCCAGCAGCCAAGATTCCGTAAGAGGTGATGGCTACACCTTC.

This chain connects TRBV28 to TRBJ1-1; TRBD1 is a possible D gene (6 bases). The CDR3 runs to 15 residues. Germline CDR1 and CDR2: MDHEN and SYDVKM. V was trimmed by 4 bases and J by 1 base, leaving 13 bases between them. The CDR3 sequence: CASSSAQGKNTEAFF. CDR3 nucleotide sequence: TGTGCCAGCAGTTCCGCACAGGGAAAGAACACTGAAGCTTTCTTT.

There are a few counts of this clone. The chain recombines TRBV5-4 with TRBJ2-6, with D possibly matching TRBD2 (5 bases). CDR3 length equals 16 residues. Germline values: CDR1 SGHNT, CDR2 YYREEE (reference sequence). Trimming took off 4 bases at V and 0 bases at J, with 11 bases between the two ends. Here the CDR3 reads CASSPGLSSGANVLTF. CDR3 nucleotide sequence: TGTGCCAGCAGCCCTGGACTGAGCTCTGGGGCCAACGTCCTGACTTTC.

The chain employs TRBV7-8 and TRBJ2-1, with 10 bases identical to TRBD2. Germline V gene sequence: CDR1 SGHVS, CDR2 FQNEAQ. The CDR3 sequence is 15 residues long. Germline trimming cut 5 bases from V and 3 bases from J; bases unmatched to any gene: 4. The CDR3 reads CASSPRLAGYNEQFF. The CDR3 bases are TGTGCCAGCAGCCCACGACTAGCGGGCTACAATGAGCAGTTCTTC.

This clone was recorded only once. The rearrangement links TRBV27 to TRBJ2-2, with D possibly matching TRBD1 (5 bases). Trimming shortened V by 6 bases and J by 6 bases, and 17 bases separated the two germline ends. Germline V gene lookup returns CDR1 MNHEY and CDR2 SMNVEV (reference sequence). This CDR3 is 15 amino acids long. This CDR3 reads CASSSPSGSPGELFF. The CDR3 bases are TGTGCCAGCAGCTCCCCCTCAGGGTCGCCCGGGGAGCTGTTTTTT.

Written as DNA, the CDR3 is TGTGCCAGTGGGACAGGGTACATGGTCGAGCAGTACTTC. Protein sequence: CASGTGYMVEQYF. The chain employs TRBV27 and TRBJ2-7; 9 bases are shared with TRBD1. Germline CDR1 reads MNHEY; CDR2 reads SMNVEV (reference sequence). V was clipped by 9 bases and J by 6 bases; unmatched bases: 9. This CDR3 region has 13 residues.